These 13 T cell receptor beta chains share one sample of origin, sequenced in a study of identical twins. TCRdb redid the calling of the 5' RACE reads with MiXCR, one entry per CDR3 protein. Of 570,000 or so distinct CDR3 sequences listed, over 8.5% were seen once; the top ten hold around 3.2%. The sample was also reused in another study, on yellow fever vaccine responses in identical twins.

Sequencing was performed on PBMCs. The receptors derive from a young woman in good health.

The gene calls are TRBV29-1 and TRBJ1-1; D is possibly TRBD1 (6 bases). V lost 7 bases, J lost 1 base, and 13 bases lay in between. This CDR3 comprises 13 residues. From germline, CDR1 is SQVTM and CDR2 ANQGSEA. In DNA, the CDR3 is TGCAGCGGCGCCGGGACACAGAACACTGAAGCTTTCTTT. Its translation is CSGAGTQNTEAFF.

The V and J genes are TRBV18 and TRBJ2-2; possibly TRBD2 for D (5 bases). From germline, CDR1 is KGHSH and CDR2 LQKENI. Trimming shortened V by 1 base and J by 4 bases, and 7 bases separated the two germline ends. The CDR3 is 14 amino acids. CDR3 nucleotide sequence: TGTGCCAGCTCACCACAGGCGGGCACCGGGGAGCTGTTTTTT. Translation: CASSPQAGTGELFF.

This clonotype was observed at least ten times. The V and J genes are TRBV27 and TRBJ2-1; the D gene could be TRBD1 or TRBD2 (7 bases each). Germline CDR1 MNHEY, CDR2 SMNVEV (reference sequence). Trimming removed 5 bases from V and 5 bases from J, with 16 bases in between. This CDR3 has 15 residues. The CDR3 spells CASSPSGGAHNEQFF. The CDR3 DNA sequence: TGTGCCAGCAGTCCCTCAGGGGGGGCCCACAATGAGCAGTTCTTC.

This clonotype was counted only a few times. The chain joins TRBV14 to TRBJ2-1; D is undetermined. Germline CDR1 reads SGHDN; CDR2 reads FVKESK. This CDR3 contains 17 residues. With 4 bases removed from V and 0 bases from J, the gap between germline ends came to 16 bases. As DNA, the CDR3 is TGTGCCAGCAGCCCCCTCGCCCGAGCTCGCTCCTACAATGAGCAGTTCTTC. It yields the protein CASSPLARARSYNEQFF.

This clonotype has a count of ten or more. This chain joins TRBV11-2 and TRBJ1-1, with 7 positions matching TRBD1. From germline, CDR1 is SGHAT and CDR2 FQNNGV. V was pared by 2 bases and J by 3 bases, with 15 bases of the junction left unmatched. This CDR3 region has 18 residues. CDR3 bases: TGTGCCAGCAGCTTACTAACTGGGCAGGGGGGATCTCACACTGAAGCTTTCTTT. It yields the protein CASSLLTGQGGSHTEAFF.

CDR3 region: CASSVGGSPTGELFF. The CDR3 DNA follows: TGTGCCAGCAGCGTTGGCGGGAGTCCCACCGGGGAGCTGTTTTTT. The V and J genes are TRBV9 and TRBJ2-2; 7 positions agree with TRBD2. Per the germline V gene, CDR1 is SGDLS and CDR2 is YYNGEE. This CDR3 is 15 amino acids long. The trim removed 2 bases at V and 4 bases at J, leaving 5 bases unmatched.

J is TRBJ2-7 and V is TRBV11-2; 10 nucleotides agree with TRBD1. The CDR3 is 16 residues long. Germline V gives CDR1 SGHAT, CDR2 FQNNGV. The ends lost 5 bases at V and 3 bases at J; junction bases unmatched: 10. The CDR3 loop is CASSRGDRGTIYEQYF. As DNA, the CDR3 is TGTGCCAGCAGCAGGGGGGACAGGGGAACGATCTACGAGCAGTACTTC.

The V gene is TRBV20-1, the J gene TRBJ2-2; D call uncertain. The CDR3 runs 13 residues. V lost 8 bases, J lost 1 base, and 11 bases lay in between. Germline CDR1 and CDR2: DFQATT and SNEGSKA (reference sequence). CDR3 protein: CSTFTGNTGELFF. In DNA form, the CDR3 reads TGCAGTACCTTCACGGGGAACACCGGGGAGCTGTTTTTT.

This clonotype was picked up a small number of times. This rearrangement joins TRBV29-1 to TRBJ1-2; D remains unclear. The germline V gene has CDR1 SQVTM and CDR2 ANQGSEA. The V and J ends lost 7 bases and 8 bases respectively, with 14 bases between them. The CDR3 is made up of 11 amino acids. This CDR3 reads CSAGSPLGYTF. The CDR3 coding sequence is TGCAGCGCGGGTAGCCCCTTAGGCTACACCTTC.

This clonotype occurred a few times. This chain links TRBV18 with TRBJ2-1; 10 bases line up with TRBD2. The CDR3 consists of 12 residues. Germline assignment: CDR1 KGHSH and CDR2 LQKENI. V trimming: 5 bases; J trimming: 13 bases; junction bases outside the gene matches: 5. The CDR3 DNA sequence: TGTGCCAGCTCAGTTAGCGGGGGGCCACAGTTCTTC. Its protein is CASSVSGGPQFF.

V and J are TRBV28 and TRBJ2-3; D call uncertain. This CDR3 is 15 amino acids long. Germline assignment: CDR1 MDHEN and CDR2 SYDVKM. The V end was cut by 4 bases, the J end by 2 bases, with 13 bases between. The CDR3 DNA is TGTGCCAGCAGTTCTACGGCTTCGATCACAGATACGCAGTATTTT. This encodes CASSSTASITDTQYF. The full variable domain, completed using reference TRBV28 and TRBJ2-3, is DVKVTQSSRYLVKRTGEKVFLECVQDMDHENMFWYRQDPGLGLRLIYFSYDVKMKEKGDIPEGYSVSREKKERFSLILESASTNQTSMYLCASSSTASITDTQYFGPGTRLTVL.

The V and J genes are TRBV2 and TRBJ2-2; a possible D gene is TRBD2 (5 bases). Trimming removed 6 bases from V and 5 bases from J, with 13 bases in between. CDR1 SNHLY and CDR2 FYNNEI come from the germline V gene. There are 14 residues in the CDR3. CDR3 DNA sequence: TGTGCCAGCAGGATCCTGACGGGGACCGGGGAGCTGTTTTTT. The encoded protein is CASRILTGTGELFF.

This clonotype has a count of ten or more. The CDR3 protein is CATSDRDSSYEQYF. The CDR3 DNA is TGTGCCACCAGTGATAGGGACAGCTCCTACGAGCAGTACTTC. The chain joins TRBV24-1 to TRBJ2-7, with TRBD1 identical over 7 bases. Germline trimming cut 3 bases from V and 0 bases from J; bases unmatched to any gene: 1. The CDR3 is 14 residues long. Germline CDR1 reads KGHDR; CDR2 reads SFDVKD.